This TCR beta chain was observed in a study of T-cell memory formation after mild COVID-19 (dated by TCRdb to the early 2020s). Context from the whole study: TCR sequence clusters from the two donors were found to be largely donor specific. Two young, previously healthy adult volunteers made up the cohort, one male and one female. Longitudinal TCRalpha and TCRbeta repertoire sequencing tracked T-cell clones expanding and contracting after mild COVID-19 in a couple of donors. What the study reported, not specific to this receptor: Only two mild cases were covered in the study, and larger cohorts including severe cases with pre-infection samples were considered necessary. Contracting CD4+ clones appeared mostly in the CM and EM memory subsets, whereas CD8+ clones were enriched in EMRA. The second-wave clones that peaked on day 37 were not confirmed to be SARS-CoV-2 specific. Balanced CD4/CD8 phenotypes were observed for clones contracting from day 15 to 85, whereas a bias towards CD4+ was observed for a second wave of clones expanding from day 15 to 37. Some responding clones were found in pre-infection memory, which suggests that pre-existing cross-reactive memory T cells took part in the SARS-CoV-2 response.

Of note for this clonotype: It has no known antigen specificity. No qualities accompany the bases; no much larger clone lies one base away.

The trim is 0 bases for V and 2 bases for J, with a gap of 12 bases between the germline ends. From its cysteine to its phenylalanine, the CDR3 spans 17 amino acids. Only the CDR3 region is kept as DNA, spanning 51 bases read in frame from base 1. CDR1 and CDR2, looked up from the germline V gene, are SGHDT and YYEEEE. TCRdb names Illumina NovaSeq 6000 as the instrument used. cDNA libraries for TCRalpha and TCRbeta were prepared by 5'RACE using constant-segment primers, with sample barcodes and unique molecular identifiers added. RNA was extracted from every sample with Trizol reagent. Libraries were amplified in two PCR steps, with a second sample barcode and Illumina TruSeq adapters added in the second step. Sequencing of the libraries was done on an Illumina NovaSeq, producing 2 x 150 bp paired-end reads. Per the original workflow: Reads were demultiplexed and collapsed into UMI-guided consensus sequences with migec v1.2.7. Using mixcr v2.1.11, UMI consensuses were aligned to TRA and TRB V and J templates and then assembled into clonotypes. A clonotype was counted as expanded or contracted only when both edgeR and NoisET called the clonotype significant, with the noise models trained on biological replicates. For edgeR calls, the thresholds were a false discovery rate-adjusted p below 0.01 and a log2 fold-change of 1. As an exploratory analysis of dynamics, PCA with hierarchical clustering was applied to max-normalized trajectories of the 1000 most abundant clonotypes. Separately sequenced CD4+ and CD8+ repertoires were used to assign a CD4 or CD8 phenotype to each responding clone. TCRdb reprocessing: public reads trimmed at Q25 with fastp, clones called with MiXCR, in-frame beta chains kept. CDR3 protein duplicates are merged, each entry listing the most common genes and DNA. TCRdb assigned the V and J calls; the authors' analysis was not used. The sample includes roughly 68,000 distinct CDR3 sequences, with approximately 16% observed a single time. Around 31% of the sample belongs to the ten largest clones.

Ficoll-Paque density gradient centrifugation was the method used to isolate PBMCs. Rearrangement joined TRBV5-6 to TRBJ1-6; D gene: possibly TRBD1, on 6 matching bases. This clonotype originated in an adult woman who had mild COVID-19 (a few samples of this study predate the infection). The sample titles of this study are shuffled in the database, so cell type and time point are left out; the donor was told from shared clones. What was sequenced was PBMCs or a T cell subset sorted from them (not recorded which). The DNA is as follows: TGTGCCAGCAGCTTGGGTCCTTCAGGGGCCTATAATTCACCCCTCCACTTT. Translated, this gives CASSLGPSGAYNSPLHF.